The 5 T cell receptor beta chains listed next were all sequenced from one sample in a study of T cell changes during pregnancy in multiple sclerosis. This table comes from immunoSEQ multiplex PCR, and its TCRdb copy is limited to in-frame clones, with some not included. Counted here are about 53,000 clones, about nine tenths occurring once; the ten biggest clones make up less than 0.6%. This material consisted of CD4+ T cells from peripheral blood mononuclear cells, taken in the third trimester of pregnancy. These receptor sequences come from a female donor with multiple sclerosis, enrolled in a pregnancy study.

V and J are TRBV21-1 and TRBJ2-7; the D call TRBD2 from the table was never checked on the DNA. TRBV21-1 is classified as a pseudogene. This CDR3 spans 13 amino acids. CDR3 sequence reads: CASSISGEYEQYF. CDR3 in DNA: TGTGCCAGCAGCATTAGCGGGGAGTACGAGCAGTACTTC.

V usage is TRBV25-1 and J usage is TRBJ2-7; D is possibly TRBD1 (5 bases). The CDR3 loop spans 13 amino acids. Trimming pared 7 bases from V and 2 bases from J, leaving 12 bases between. Per the germline V gene, CDR1 is MGHDK and CDR2 is SYGVNS. The CDR3 is CASTIGDTYEQYF. CDR3 DNA sequence: TGTGCCAGCACAATAGGGGATACCTACGAGCAGTACTTC.

This chain connects TRBV9 to TRBJ2-5, with a possible D match to TRBD2 (6 bases). The CDR3 sequence is 15 residues long. V gave up 0 bases and J gave up 2 bases, with 11 bases separating them. The germline CDR1 and CDR2 sequences are SGDLS and YYNGEE. This chain's CDR3 is CASSVGGLIQETQYF. CDR3 nucleotide sequence: TGTGCCAGCAGCGTAGGTGGACTAATACAAGAGACCCAGTACTTC.

This chain uses TRBV13 with TRBJ1-3; 9 nucleotides line up with TRBD1. The CDR3 totals 16 residues. The V gene's germline CDR1 is PRHDT and CDR2 FYEKMQ (reference sequence). After removal of 5 bases from V and 4 bases from J, the junction contained 9 bases not matched to a gene. The CDR3 protein is CASSPRDRARGNTIYF. DNA of the CDR3: TGTGCCAGCAGCCCCCGGGACAGGGCAAGGGGAAACACCATATATTTT.

This chain uses TRBV19 with TRBJ2-2; the D gene is possibly TRBD1 (6 bases). The CDR3 spans 14 residues. In germline, CDR1 is LNHDA, CDR2 SQIVND (reference sequence). Trimming pared 2 bases from V and 7 bases from J, leaving 11 bases between. CDR3 in amino acids: CASSIQGWNGELFF. The CDR3 DNA reads TGTGCCAGTAGTATACAGGGGTGGAACGGGGAGCTGTTTTTT.